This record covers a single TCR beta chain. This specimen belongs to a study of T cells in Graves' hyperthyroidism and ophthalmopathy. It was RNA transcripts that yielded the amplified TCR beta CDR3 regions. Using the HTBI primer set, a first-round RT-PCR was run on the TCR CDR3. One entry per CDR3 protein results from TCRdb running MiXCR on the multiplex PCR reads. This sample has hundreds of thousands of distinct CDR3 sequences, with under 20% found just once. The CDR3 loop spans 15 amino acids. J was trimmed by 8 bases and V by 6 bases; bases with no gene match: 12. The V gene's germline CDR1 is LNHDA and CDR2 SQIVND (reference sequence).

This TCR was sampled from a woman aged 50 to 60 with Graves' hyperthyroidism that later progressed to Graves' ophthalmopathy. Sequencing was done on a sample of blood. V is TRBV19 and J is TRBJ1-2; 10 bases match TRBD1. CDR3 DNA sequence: TGTGCCAGTAGGATGGCCGGGACAGGGGTGATCGGCTACACCTTC. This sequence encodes CASRMAGTGVIGYTF.